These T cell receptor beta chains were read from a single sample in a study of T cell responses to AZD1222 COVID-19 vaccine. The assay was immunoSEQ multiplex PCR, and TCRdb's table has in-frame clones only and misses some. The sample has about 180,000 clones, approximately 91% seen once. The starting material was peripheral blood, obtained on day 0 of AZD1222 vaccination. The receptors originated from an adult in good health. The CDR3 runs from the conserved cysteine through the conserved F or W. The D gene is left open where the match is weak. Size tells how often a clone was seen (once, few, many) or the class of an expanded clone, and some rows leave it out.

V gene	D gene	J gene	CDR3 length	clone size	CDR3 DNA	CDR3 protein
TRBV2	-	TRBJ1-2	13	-	TGTGCCAGCAGTGCGAGCCAGACCTATGGCTACACCTTC	CASSASQTYGYTF
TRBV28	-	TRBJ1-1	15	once	TGTGCCAGCAGTCAAACAGGAGAACTATACACTGAAGCTTTCTTT	CASSQTGELYTEAFF
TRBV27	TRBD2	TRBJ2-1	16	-	TGTGCCAGCAGTTTATACGCGGGAGGGGGATTAAATGAGCAGTTCTTC	CASSLYAGGGLNEQFF
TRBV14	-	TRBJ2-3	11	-	TGTGCCAGCAGCCTTCGCGATACGCAGTATTTT	CASSLRDTQYF
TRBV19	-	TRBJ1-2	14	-	TGTGCCAGTAGTATAGCGAGCGGGGCGCGTGGCTACACCTTC	CASSIASGARGYTF
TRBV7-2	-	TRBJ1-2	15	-	TGTGCCAGCAGCTGGGGCGGCCAAACAACAGGCGGCTACACCTTC	CASSWGGQTTGGYTF
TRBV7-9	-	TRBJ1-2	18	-	TGTGCCAGCAGCCCGGGGGGGGCAGTCCTCTCACGCGTCTATGGCTACACCTTC	CASSPGGAVLSRVYGYTF
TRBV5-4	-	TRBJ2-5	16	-	TGTGCCAGCAGCGTGTTAACTAGTGGGGGGTCGGAGACCCAGTACTTC	CASSVLTSGGSETQYF
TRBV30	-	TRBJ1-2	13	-	TGTGCCTGGAGTGTCGGTCAGAACTATGGCTACACCTTC	CAWSVGQNYGYTF
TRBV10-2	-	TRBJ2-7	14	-	TGCGCCAGCAGTGAGTATGGGGGCTCCTACGAGCAGTACTTC	CASSEYGGSYEQYF
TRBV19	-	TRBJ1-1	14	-	TGTGCCAGTAGTATGTATGGTTCGGGGACTGAAGCTTTCTTT	CASSMYGSGTEAFF